The sequence of this T cell receptor (beta chain) was determined in a study of shared clonotypes between healthy human individuals. V lost 6 bases, J lost 3 bases, and 4 bases stayed unmatched. Germline lookup yields CDR1 KGHSH and CDR2 LQKENI. The length of the CDR3 is 13 residues. A note on this clone: The same CDR3 arises from other DNA sequences in this sample as well.

TCRdb keeps only in-frame clones here, not all; method: immunoSEQ multiplex PCR. This table has under 850,000 clones, around 77% appearing once. This clonotype originated in a woman between 25 and 40 years old in good health. The sequenced sample was memory CD4+ T cells sorted from blood. Stated subset: CD45RA-negative fraction. The chain uses TRBV18 and TRBJ1-2; TRBD1 agrees at 7 bases. Here the CDR3 DNA reads TGTGCCAGCTCGAGTGGACAGGACTATGGCTACACCTTC. Protein sequence: CASSSGQDYGYTF.